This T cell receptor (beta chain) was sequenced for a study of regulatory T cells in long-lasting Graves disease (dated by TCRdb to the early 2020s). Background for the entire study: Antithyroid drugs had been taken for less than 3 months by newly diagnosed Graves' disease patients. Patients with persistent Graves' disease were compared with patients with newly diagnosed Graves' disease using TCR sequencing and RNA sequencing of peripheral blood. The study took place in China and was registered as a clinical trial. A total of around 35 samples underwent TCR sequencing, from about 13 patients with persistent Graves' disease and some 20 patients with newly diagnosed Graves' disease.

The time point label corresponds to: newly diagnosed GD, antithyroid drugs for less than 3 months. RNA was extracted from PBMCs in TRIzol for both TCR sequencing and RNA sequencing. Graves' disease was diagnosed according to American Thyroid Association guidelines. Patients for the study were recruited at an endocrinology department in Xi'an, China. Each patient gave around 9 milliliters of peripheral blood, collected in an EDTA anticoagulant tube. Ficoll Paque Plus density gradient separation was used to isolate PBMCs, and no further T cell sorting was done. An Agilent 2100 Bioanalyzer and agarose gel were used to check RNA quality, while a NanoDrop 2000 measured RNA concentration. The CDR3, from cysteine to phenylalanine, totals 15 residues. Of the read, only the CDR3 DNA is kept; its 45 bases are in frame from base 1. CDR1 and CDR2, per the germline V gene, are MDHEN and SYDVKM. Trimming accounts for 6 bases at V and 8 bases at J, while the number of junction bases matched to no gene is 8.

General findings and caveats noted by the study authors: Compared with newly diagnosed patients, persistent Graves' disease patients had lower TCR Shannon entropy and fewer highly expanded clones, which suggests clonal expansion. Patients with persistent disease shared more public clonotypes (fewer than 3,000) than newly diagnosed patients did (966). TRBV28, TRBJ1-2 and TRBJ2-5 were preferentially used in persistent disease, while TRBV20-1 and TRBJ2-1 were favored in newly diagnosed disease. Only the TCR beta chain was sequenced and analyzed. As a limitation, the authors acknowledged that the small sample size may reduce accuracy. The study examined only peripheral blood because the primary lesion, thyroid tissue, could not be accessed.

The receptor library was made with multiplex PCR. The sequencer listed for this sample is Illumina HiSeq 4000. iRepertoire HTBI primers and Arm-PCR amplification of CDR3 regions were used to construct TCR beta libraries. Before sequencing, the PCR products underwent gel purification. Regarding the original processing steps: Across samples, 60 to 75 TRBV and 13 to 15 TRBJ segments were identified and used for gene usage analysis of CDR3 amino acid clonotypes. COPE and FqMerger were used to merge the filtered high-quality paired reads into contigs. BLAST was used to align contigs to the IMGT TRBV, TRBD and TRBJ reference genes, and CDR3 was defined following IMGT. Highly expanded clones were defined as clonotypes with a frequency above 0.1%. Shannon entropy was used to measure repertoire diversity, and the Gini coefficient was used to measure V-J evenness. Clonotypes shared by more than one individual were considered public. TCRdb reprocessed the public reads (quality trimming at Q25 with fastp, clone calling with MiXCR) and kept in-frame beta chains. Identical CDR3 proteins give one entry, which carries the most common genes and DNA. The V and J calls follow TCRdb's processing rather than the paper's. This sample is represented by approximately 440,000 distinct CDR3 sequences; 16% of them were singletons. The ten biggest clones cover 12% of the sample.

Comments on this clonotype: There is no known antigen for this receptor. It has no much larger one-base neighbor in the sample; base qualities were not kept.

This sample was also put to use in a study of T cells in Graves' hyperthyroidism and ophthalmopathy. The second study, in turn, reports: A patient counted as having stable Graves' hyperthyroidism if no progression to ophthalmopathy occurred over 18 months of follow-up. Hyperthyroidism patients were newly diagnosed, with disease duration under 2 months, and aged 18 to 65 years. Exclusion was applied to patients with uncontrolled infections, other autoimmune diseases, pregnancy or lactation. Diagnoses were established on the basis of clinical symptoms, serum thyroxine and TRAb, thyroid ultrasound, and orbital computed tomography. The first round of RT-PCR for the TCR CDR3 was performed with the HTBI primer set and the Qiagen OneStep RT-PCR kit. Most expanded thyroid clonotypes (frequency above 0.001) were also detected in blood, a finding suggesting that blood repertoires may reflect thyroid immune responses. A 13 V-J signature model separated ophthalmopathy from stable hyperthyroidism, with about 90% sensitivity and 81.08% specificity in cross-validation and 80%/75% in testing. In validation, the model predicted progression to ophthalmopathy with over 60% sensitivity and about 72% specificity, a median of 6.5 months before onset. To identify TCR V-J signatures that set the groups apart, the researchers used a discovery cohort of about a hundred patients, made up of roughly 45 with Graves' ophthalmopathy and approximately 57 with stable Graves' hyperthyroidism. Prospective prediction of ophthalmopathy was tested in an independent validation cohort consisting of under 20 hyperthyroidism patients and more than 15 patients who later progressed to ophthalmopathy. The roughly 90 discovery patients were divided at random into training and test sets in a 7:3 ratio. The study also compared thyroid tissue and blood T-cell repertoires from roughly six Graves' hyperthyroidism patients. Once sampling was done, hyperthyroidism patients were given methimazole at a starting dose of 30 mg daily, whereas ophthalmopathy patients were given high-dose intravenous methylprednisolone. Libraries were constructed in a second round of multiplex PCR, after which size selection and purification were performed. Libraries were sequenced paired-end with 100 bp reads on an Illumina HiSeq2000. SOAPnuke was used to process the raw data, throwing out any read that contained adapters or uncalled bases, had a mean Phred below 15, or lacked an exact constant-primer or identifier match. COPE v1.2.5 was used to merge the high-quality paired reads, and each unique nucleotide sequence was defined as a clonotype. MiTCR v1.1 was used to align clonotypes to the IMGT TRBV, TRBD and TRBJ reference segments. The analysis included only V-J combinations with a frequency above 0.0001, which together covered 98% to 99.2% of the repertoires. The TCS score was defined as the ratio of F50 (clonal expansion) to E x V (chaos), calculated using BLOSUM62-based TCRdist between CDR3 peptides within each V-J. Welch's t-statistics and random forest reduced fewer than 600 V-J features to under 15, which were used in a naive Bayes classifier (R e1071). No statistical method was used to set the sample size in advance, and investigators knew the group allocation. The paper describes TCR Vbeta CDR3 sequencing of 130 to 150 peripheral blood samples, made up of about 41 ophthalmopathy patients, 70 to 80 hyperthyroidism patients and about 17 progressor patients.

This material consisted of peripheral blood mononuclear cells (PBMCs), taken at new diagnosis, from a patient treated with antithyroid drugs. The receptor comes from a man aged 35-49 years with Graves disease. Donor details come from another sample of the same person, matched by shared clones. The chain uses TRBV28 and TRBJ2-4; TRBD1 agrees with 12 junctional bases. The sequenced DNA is TGTGCCAGCAGAGACCCGGGGACAGGGGGCCACATTCAGTACTTC. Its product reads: CASRDPGTGGHIQYF.